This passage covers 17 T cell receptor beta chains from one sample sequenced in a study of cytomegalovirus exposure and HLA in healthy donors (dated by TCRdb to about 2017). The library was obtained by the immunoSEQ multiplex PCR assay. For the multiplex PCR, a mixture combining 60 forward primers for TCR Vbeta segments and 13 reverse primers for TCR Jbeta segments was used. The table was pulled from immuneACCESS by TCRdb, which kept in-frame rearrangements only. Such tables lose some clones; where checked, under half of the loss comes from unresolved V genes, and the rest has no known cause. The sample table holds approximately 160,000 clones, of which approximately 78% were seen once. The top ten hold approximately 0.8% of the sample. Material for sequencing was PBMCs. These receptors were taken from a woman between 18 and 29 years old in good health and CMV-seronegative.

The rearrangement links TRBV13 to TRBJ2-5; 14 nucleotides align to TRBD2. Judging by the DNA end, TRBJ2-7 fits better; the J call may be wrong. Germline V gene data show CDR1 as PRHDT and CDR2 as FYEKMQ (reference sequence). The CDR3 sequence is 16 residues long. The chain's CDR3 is CASSPVGLAGDYEQYF. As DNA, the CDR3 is TGTGCCAGCAGTCCAGTGGGACTAGCGGGAGACTACGAGCAGTACTTC.

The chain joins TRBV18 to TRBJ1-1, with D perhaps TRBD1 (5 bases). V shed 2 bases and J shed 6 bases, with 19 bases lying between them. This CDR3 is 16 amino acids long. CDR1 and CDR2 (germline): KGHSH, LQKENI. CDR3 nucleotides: TGTGCCAGCTCACCAAGGTCGCGGGGCGCGGGTCCTGAAGCTTTCTTT. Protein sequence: CASSPRSRGAGPEAFF.

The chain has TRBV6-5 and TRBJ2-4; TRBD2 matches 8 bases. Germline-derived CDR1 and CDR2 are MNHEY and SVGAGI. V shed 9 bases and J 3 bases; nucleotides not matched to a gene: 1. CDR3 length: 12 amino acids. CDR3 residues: CARTSDKNIQYF. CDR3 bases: TGTGCCAGGACTAGCGACAAAAACATTCAGTACTTC.

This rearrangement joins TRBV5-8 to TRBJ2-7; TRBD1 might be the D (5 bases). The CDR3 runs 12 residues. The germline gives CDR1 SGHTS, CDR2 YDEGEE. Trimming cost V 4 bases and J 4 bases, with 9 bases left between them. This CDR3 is CASSPAGYEQYF. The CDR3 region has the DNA TGTGCCAGCAGCCCGGCAGGGTACGAGCAGTACTTC.

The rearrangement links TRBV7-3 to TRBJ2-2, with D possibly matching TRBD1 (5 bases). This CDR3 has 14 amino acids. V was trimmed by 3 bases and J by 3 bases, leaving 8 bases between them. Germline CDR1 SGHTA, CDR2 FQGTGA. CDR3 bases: TGTGCCAGCAGCTTCCAGGGCGACACCGGGGAGCTGTTTTTT. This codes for CASSFQGDTGELFF.

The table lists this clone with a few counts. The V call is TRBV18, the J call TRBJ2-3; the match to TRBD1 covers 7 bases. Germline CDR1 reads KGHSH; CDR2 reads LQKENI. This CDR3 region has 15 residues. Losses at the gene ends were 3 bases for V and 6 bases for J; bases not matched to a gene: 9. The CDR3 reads CASSPKGADLDTQYF. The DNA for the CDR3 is TGTGCCAGCTCACCCAAGGGGGCCGACCTGGATACGCAGTATTTT.

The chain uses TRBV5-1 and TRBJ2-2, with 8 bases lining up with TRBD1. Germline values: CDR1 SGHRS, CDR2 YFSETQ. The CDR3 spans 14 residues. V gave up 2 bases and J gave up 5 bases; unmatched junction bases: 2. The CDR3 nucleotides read TGCGCCAGCAGCTTCCGACAGGGGACCGGGGAGCTGTTTTTT. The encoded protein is CASSFRQGTGELFF.

Here the CDR3 DNA reads TGTGCCAGCAGCCAGGGCAGATACTATGGCTACACCTTC. This gives the protein CASSQGRYYGYTF. This rearrangement joins TRBV28 to TRBJ1-2; possibly TRBD1 for D (5 bases). Germline values: CDR1 MDHEN, CDR2 SYDVKM. The V and J ends lost 6 bases and 3 bases respectively, with 11 bases between them. The CDR3 sequence is 13 residues long.

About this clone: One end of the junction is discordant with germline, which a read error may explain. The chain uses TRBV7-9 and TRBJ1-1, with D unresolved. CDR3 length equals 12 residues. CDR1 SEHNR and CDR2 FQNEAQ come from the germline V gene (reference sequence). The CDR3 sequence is CSSSLISTEAFF. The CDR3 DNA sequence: TGTTCCAGCAGCTTGATTAGCACTGAAGCTTTCTTT.

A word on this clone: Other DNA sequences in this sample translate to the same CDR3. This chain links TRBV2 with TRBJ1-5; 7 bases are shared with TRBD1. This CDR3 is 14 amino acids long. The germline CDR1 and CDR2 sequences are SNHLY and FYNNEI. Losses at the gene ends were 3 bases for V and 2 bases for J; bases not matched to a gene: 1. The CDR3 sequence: CASSDQGGNQPQHF. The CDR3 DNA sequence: TGTGCCAGCAGTGACCAGGGGGGCAATCAGCCCCAGCATTTT.

The DNA for the CDR3 is TGTGCCAGCGGACACGCAAAACTGTTTTTT. Translated: CASGHAKLFF. The genes are TRBV2 and TRBJ1-4; possibly TRBD1 for D (5 bases). V shed 8 bases and J shed 10 bases, with 8 bases lying between them. From germline, CDR1 is SNHLY and CDR2 FYNNEI. The CDR3 totals 10 residues. Full variable domain (remainder filled in from reference TRBV2 and TRBJ1-4): EPEVTQTPSHQVTQMGQEVILRCVPISNHLYFYWYRQILGQKVEFLVSFYNNEISEKSEIFDDQFSVERPDGSNFTLKIRSTKLEDSAMYFCASGHAKLFFGSGTQLSVL.

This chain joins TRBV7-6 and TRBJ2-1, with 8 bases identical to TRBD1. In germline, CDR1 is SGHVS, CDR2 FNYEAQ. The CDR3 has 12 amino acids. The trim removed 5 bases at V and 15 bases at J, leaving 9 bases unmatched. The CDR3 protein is CASSRPDRVPFF. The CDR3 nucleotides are TGTGCCAGCAGCCGCCCGGACAGGGTTCCGTTCTTC.

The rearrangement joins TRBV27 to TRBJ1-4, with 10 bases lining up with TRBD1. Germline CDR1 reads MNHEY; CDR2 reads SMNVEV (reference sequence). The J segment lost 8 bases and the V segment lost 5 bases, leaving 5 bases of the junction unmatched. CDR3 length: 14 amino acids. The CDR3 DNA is TGTGCCAGCAGTCGACAGGGGGCAAGGGAAAAACTGTTTTTT. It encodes CASSRQGAREKLFF.

The CDR3 DNA follows: TGTGCCAGCTCACCCGGGACAGGACCTTATGAAAAACTGTTTTTT. Translated: CASSPGTGPYEKLFF. The gene calls are TRBV18 and TRBJ1-4, with 8 bases matching TRBD1. Trimming cost V 3 bases and J 6 bases; bases outside gene matches: 6. This CDR3 region has 15 residues. CDR1 and CDR2 from the germline V gene are KGHSH and LQKENI.

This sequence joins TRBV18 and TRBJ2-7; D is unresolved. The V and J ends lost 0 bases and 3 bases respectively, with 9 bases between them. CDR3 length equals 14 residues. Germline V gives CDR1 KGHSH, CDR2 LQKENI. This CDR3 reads CASSPPARHYEQYF. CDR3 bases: TGTGCCAGCTCACCACCCGCCAGACACTACGAGCAGTACTTC.

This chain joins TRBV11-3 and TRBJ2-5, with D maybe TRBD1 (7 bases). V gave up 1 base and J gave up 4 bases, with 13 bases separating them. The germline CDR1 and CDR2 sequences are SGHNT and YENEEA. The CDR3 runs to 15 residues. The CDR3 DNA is TGTGCCAGCAGCTTAGGGGAGGAGGGGGCAGAGACCCAGTACTTC. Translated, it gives CASSLGEEGAETQYF.

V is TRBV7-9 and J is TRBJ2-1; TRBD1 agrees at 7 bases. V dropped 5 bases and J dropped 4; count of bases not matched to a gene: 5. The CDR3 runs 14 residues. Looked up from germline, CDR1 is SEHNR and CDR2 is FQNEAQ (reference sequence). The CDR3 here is CASSPGQVYNEQFF. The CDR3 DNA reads TGTGCCAGCAGCCCTGGACAGGTATACAATGAGCAGTTCTTC. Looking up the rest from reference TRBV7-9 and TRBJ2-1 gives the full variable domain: DTGVSQNPRHKITKRGQNVTFRCDPISEHNRLYWYRQTLGQGPEFLTYFQNEAQLEKSRLLSDRFSAERPKGSFSTLEIQRTEQGDSAMYLCASSPGQVYNEQFFGPGTRLTVL.